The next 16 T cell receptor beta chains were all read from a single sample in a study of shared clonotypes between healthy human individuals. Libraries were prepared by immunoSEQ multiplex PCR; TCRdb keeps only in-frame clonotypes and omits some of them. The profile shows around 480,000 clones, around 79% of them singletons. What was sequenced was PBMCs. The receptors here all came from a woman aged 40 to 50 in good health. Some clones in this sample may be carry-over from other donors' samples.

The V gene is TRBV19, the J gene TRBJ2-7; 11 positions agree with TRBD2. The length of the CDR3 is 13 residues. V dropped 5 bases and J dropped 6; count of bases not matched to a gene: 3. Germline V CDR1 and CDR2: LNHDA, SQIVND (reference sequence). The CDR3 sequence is CASSELAGGEQYF. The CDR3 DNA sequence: TGTGCCAGTAGTGAGCTAGCGGGAGGCGAGCAGTACTTC.

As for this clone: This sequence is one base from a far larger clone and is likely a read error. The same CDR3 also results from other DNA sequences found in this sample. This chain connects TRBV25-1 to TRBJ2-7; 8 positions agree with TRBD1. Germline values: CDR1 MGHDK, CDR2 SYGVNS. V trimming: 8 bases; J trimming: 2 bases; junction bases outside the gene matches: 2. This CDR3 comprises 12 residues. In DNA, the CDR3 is TGTGCCAGCGGGACAGGTACCTACGAGCAGTACTTC. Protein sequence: CASGTGTYEQYF.

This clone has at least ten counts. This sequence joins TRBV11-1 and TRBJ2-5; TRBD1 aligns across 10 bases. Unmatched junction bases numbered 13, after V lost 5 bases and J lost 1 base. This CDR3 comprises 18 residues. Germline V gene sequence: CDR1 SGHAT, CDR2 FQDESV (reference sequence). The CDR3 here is CASSRGPPGTGVQETQYF. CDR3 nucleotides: TGTGCCAGCAGCCGCGGACCCCCCGGGACAGGGGTCCAAGAGACCCAGTACTTC.

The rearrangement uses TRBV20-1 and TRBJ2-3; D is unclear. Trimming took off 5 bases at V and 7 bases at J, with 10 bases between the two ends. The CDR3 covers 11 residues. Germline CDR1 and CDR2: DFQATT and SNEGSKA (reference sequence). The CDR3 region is CSAARPNTQYF. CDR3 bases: TGCAGTGCTGCCCGGCCGAATACGCAGTATTTT.

CDR3 loop: CASSSTGTGGVKRETQYF. The CDR3 bases are TGTGCCAGCAGTTCAACCGGGACAGGGGGCGTCAAGCGAGAGACCCAGTACTTC. V gene TRBV5-6 combines with J gene TRBJ2-5, with 12 bases that match TRBD1. Germline V lookup: CDR1 SGHDT, CDR2 YYEEEE. The CDR3 totals 18 residues. After removal of 5 bases from V and 4 bases from J, the junction contained 15 bases not matched to a gene.

CDR3 sequence (DNA): TGCGCCAGCAGCACCGGGACAGGGGTAGATACGCAGTATTTT. Amino acid sequence: CASSTGTGVDTQYF. The chain joins TRBV5-1 to TRBJ2-3; 10 bases are a match to TRBD1. This CDR3 comprises 14 residues. J gave up 5 bases and V 4 bases, and 4 bases lay outside the gene matches. The germline V gene encodes CDR1 SGHRS and CDR2 YFSETQ.

The CDR3 spells CASNTPGNSYEQYF. CDR3 coding DNA: TGTGCCAGCAACACCCCCGGGAACTCCTACGAGCAGTACTTC. The chain couples TRBV6-5 to TRBJ2-7; weak D call: TRBD2 (5 bases). The CDR3 sequence is 14 residues long. Germline loops: CDR1 MNHEY, CDR2 SVGAGI. The V end lost 7 bases, the J end lost 0 bases, and 13 bases lay between the germline ends.

The chain's CDR3 is CASSLPRSNEKLFF. The CDR3 DNA is TGCGCCAGCAGTCTGCCAAGGAGTAATGAAAAACTGTTTTTT. The gene calls are TRBV23-1 and TRBJ1-4; unclear D gene. TRBV23-1 has ORF status, its function being uncertain. Trimming removed 4 bases from V and 4 bases from J, with 10 bases in between. CDR3 size: 14 residues.

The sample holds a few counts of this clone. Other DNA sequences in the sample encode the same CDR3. Here the CDR3 DNA reads TGTGCCAGTAGTCCCGGGACAGGGAACACTGAAGCTTTCTTT. Translated, it gives CASSPGTGNTEAFF. The genes are TRBV19 and TRBJ1-1; 8 bases map to TRBD1. V shed 5 bases and J 1 base; nucleotides not matched to a gene: 3. The CDR3 covers 14 residues. The germline gives CDR1 LNHDA, CDR2 SQIVND (reference sequence).

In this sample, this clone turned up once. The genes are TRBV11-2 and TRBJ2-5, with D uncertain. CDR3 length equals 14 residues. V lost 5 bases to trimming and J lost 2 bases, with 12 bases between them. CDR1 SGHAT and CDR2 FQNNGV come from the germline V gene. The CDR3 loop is CASSTGGFQETQYF. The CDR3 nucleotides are TGTGCCAGCAGCACGGGCGGTTTTCAAGAGACCCAGTACTTC.

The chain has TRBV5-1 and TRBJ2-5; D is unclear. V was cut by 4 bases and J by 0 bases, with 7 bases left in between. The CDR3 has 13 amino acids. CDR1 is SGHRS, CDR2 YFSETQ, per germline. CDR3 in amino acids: CASSESYQETQYF. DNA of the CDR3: TGCGCCAGCAGCGAGTCTTACCAAGAGACCCAGTACTTC.

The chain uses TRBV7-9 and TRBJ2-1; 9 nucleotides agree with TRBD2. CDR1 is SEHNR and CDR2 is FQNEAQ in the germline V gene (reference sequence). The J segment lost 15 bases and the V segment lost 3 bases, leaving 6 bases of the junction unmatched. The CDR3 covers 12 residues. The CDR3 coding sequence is TGTGCCAGCAGCTTTAGCGGGAGCAGCCTGTTCTTC. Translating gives CASSFSGSSLFF.

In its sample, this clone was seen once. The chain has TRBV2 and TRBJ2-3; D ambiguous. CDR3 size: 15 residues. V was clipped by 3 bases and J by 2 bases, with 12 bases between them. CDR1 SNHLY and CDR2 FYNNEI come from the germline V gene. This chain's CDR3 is CASSDPASPTDTQYF. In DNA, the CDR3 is TGTGCCAGCAGTGACCCCGCCTCCCCCACAGATACGCAGTATTTT.

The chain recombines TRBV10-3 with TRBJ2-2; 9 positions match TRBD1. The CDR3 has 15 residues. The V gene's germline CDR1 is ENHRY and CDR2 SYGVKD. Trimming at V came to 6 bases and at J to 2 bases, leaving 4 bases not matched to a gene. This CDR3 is CAIREDRGNTGELFF. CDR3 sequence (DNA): TGTGCCATCAGAGAGGACAGGGGAAACACCGGGGAGCTGTTTTTT.

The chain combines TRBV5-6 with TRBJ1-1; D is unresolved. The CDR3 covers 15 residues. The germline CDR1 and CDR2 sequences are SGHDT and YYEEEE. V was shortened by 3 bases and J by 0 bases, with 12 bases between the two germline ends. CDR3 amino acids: CASSYDADMNTEAFF. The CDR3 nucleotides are TGTGCCAGCAGCTACGACGCAGATATGAACACTGAAGCTTTCTTT. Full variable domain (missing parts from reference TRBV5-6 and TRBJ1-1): DAGVTQSPTHLIKTRGQQVTLRCSPKSGHDTVSWYQQALGQGPQFIFQYYEEEERQRGNFPDRFSGHQFPNYSSELNVNALLLGDSALYLCASSYDADMNTEAFFGQGTRLTVV.

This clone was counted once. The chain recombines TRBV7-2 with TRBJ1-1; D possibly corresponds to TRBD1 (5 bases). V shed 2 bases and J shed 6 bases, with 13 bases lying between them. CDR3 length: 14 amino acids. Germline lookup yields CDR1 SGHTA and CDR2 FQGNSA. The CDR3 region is CASSLSRTIAEAFF. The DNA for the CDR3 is TGTGCCAGCAGCTTAAGCAGGACAATAGCTGAAGCTTTCTTT. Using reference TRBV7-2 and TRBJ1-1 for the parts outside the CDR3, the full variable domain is GAGVSQSPSNKVTEKGKDVELRCDPISGHTALYWYRQSLGQGLEFLIYFQGNSAPDKSGLPSDRFSAERTGGSVSTLTIQRTQQEDSAVYLCASSLSRTIAEAFFGQGTRLTVV.